Below, 21 T cell receptor beta chains from the same sample are listed, as sequenced in a study of early T cells in non-severe SARS-CoV-2 infection. MiXCR, run by TCRdb on the 5' RACE reads, gives a single entry per CDR3 protein. The table lists around 76,000 distinct CDR3 sequences, 12% of them singletons. Specimen: whole blood. Receptors originate from an adult who was a healthcare worker with PCR-confirmed SARS-CoV-2 infection or an uninfected control (not recorded which).

V and J are TRBV7-9 and TRBJ2-7; 12 nucleotides line up with TRBD1. Per germline, CDR1 SEHNR and CDR2 FQNEAQ (reference sequence). This CDR3 is built from 16 residues. V shed 5 bases and J 4 bases; nucleotides not matched to a gene: 9. The CDR3 sequence: CASSPPGTGGKYEQYF. The CDR3 DNA reads as TGTGCCAGCAGCCCGCCCGGGACAGGGGGCAAATACGAGCAGTACTTC.

This clonotype was seen more than once but under ten times. The chain uses TRBV10-2 and TRBJ2-3; 9 bases map to TRBD2. The CDR3 sequence is 15 residues long. Germline-derived CDR1 and CDR2 are WSHSY and SAAADI. V lost 2 bases and J lost 6; bases outside the gene matches: 6. The CDR3 loop reads CASSEGREGPDTQYF. The CDR3, as DNA: TGCGCCAGCAGTGAGGGGCGGGAGGGCCCGGATACGCAGTATTTT.

The chain has TRBV18 and TRBJ2-7; 12 bases are shared with TRBD1. The CDR3 runs 16 residues. Germline V gene sequence: CDR1 KGHSH, CDR2 LQKENI. V shed 2 bases, J shed 2 bases, and the junction held 4 bases outside the gene matches. In DNA, the CDR3 is TGTGCCAGCTCACCATGGGACAGGGGGCGAGCCTACGAGCAGTACTTC. This translates into CASSPWDRGRAYEQYF.

Concerning this clonotype itself: This may be a read error: a much more frequent sequence differs by one nucleotide. The chain employs TRBV9 and TRBJ1-6, with D uncertain. Germline CDR1 SGDLS, CDR2 YYNGEE. V shed 3 bases and J shed 11 bases, with 18 bases lying between them. The CDR3 is made up of 15 amino acids. DNA of the CDR3: TGTGCCAGCAGCGAGGTACCGGGGTTAAATACACCCCTCCACTTT. Its protein product is CASSEVPGLNTPLHF. Looking up the rest from reference TRBV9 and TRBJ1-6 gives the full variable domain: DSGVTQTPKHLITATGQRVTLRCSPRSGDLSVYWYQQSLDQGLQFLIQYYNGEERAKGNILERFSAQQFPDLHSELNLSSLELGDSALYFCASSEVPGLNTPLHFGNGTRLTVT.

This clonotype came up many times. The CDR3 here is CSAIHQETQYF. DNA for the CDR3: TGCAGTGCTATTCATCAAGAGACCCAGTACTTC. This sequence joins TRBV20-1 and TRBJ2-5, with no clear D. With 4 bases removed from V and 2 bases from J, the gap between germline ends came to 5 bases. This CDR3 has 11 residues. CDR1 is DFQATT and CDR2 is SNEGSKA in the germline V gene (reference sequence).

The chain joins TRBV30 to TRBJ1-5; 7 positions match TRBD1. Germline assignment: CDR1 GTSNPN and CDR2 SVGIG (reference sequence). Trimming cost V 4 bases and J 1 base; bases outside gene matches: 10. The CDR3 has 16 amino acids. The CDR3 loop reads CAWIPAGQSSNQPQHF. The CDR3 bases are TGTGCCTGGATACCAGCGGGACAGAGCAGCAATCAGCCCCAGCATTTT.

CDR3 residues: CSPLKDVQETQYF. The CDR3 DNA sequence: TGCAGTCCCCTAAAGGACGTTCAAGAGACCCAGTACTTC. The V and J genes are TRBV20-1 and TRBJ2-5; no firm D call. The germline gives CDR1 DFQATT, CDR2 SNEGSKA (reference sequence). V was trimmed by 8 bases and J by 2 bases, leaving 15 bases between them. CDR3 length: 13 residues.

This clonotype was counted ten times or more. V usage is TRBV3-1 and J usage is TRBJ2-1; D might be TRBD2 (5 bases). Germline CDR1 is LGHDT and CDR2 is YNNKEL (reference sequence). Trimming cost V 7 bases and J 4 bases, with 17 bases left between them. This CDR3 comprises 15 residues. Here the CDR3 reads CASKGTGSPYNEQFF. The CDR3 region has the DNA TGTGCCAGCAAAGGAACGGGATCTCCGTACAATGAGCAGTTCTTC.

This clonotype was seen only a few times. The chain links TRBV4-1 to TRBJ2-1; a weak D match, TRBD1 (5 bases). The CDR3 totals 16 residues. Trimming left V 0 bases short and J 0 bases short, with 9 bases between. In germline, CDR1 is MGHRA, CDR2 YSYEKL. In DNA, the CDR3 is TGCGCCAGCAGCCAAGATGGGGCTAGCTCCTACAATGAGCAGTTCTTC. It codes for CASSQDGASSYNEQFF.

The chain joins TRBV7-8 to TRBJ2-3; no clear D gene. V was trimmed by 1 base and J by 3 bases, leaving 5 bases between them. This CDR3 is 13 amino acids long. Germline V gives CDR1 SGHVS, CDR2 FQNEAQ. The CDR3 spells CASSLVLTDTQYF. The CDR3 nucleotides are TGTGCCAGCAGCTTAGTCCTAACAGATACGCAGTATTTT.

Of note for this clonotype: A single base separates this from a much larger clone, so it may be a read error. The chain joins TRBV5-1 to TRBJ2-7, with D maybe TRBD1 (6 bases). V lost 4 bases to trimming and J lost 0 bases, with 20 bases between them. CDR3 length equals 17 residues. From germline, CDR1 is SGHRS and CDR2 YFSETQ. In DNA form, the CDR3 reads TGCGCCAGCAGCCCGGAGATCGAGACAGGCTTCTCCTACGAGCAGTACTTC. Its protein is CASSPEIETGFSYEQYF.

This clonotype has at least ten counts. V usage is TRBV3-1 and J usage is TRBJ2-1; D tentatively reads TRBD1 or TRBD2 (5 bases each). The CDR3 is 16 amino acids. Per the germline V gene, CDR1 is LGHDT and CDR2 is YNNKEL (reference sequence). V lost 0 bases and J 10 bases, leaving 19 bases between the germline ends. In nucleotides, the CDR3 is TGTGCCAGCAGCCAAGATCGGGAATGGGGCAGGAGAGAGCAGTTCTTC. Its protein product is CASSQDREWGRREQFF.

V and J are TRBV4-1 and TRBJ2-3; D unresolved. The V and J ends lost 1 base and 6 bases respectively, with 11 bases between them. Germline V gene sequence: CDR1 MGHRA, CDR2 YSYEKL. The CDR3 extends over 14 amino acids. CDR3 amino acids: CASSQAPRVDTQYF. In DNA, the CDR3 is TGCGCCAGCAGCCAAGCGCCGCGTGTGGATACGCAGTATTTT.

In its sample, this clonotype was seen many times. The chain combines TRBV6-7 with TRBJ2-7, with TRBD1 identical over 10 bases. TRBV6-7 is classed as an ORF, of uncertain function. Trimming at V came to 5 bases and at J to 6 bases, leaving 7 bases not matched to a gene. This CDR3 comprises 14 residues. The CDR3 loop reads CASSRDRGRPEQYF. CDR3 nucleotide sequence: TGTGCCAGCAGTCGAGACAGGGGGCGGCCCGAGCAGTACTTC.

This clonotype came up many times. This chain joins TRBV20-1 and TRBJ2-2; 11 bases fit TRBD1. Germline lookup yields CDR1 DFQATT and CDR2 SNEGSKA (reference sequence). This CDR3 comprises 13 residues. The J segment lost 9 bases and the V segment lost 3 bases, leaving 3 bases of the junction unmatched. The CDR3 DNA is TGCAGTGCTAGGGGACAGGGGGACCGGGAGCTGTTTTTT. Amino acids: CSARGQGDRELFF.

This clonotype was seen at least ten times. The gene calls are TRBV28 and TRBJ2-7, with 11 bases aligning to TRBD2. This CDR3 is 16 amino acids long. After removal of 5 bases from V and 0 bases from J, the junction contained 6 bases not matched to a gene. Germline V lookup: CDR1 MDHEN, CDR2 SYDVKM. The DNA for the CDR3 is TGTGCCAGCAGTCCTAGCGGGAGGCCAAGCTCCTACGAGCAGTACTTC. Translated, it gives CASSPSGRPSSYEQYF.

This clonotype has a single count. The gene calls are TRBV28 and TRBJ1-3; a weak D match, TRBD1 (5 bases). CDR3 length equals 11 residues. Per germline, CDR1 MDHEN and CDR2 SYDVKM. The V end lost 6 bases, the J end lost 9 bases, and 9 bases lay between the germline ends. In nucleotides, the CDR3 is TGTGCCAGCAGCTACGGGGGCACCATATATTTT. Residues: CASSYGGTIYF.

Points on this clonotype: A much larger clone lies a single base off, so this may be a read error. The chain has TRBV7-6 and TRBJ1-5, with TRBD1 identical over 8 bases. The germline gives CDR1 SGHVS, CDR2 FNYEAQ. This CDR3 region has 17 residues. CDR3 amino acids: CASSLAGTGTGKQPQHF. CDR3 nucleotide sequence: TGTGCCAGCAGCTTAGCTGGAACAGGGACAGGCAAACAGCCCCAGCATTTT.

A few counts support this clonotype. V and J are TRBV19 and TRBJ2-3; D is unresolved. Germline CDR1 and CDR2: LNHDA and SQIVND (reference sequence). This CDR3 contains 14 residues. V was trimmed by 3 bases and J by 2 bases, leaving 9 bases between them. This chain's CDR3 is CASSIRTATDTQYF. The CDR3 DNA sequence: TGTGCCAGTAGTATCCGAACAGCCACAGATACGCAGTATTTT. Full variable domain (missing parts from reference TRBV19 and TRBJ2-3): DGGITQSPKYLFRKEGQNVTLSCEQNLNHDAMYWYRQDPGQGLRLIYYSQIVNDFQKGDIAEGYSVSREKKESFPLTVTSAQKNPTAFYLCASSIRTATDTQYFGPGTRLTVL.

The chain carries TRBV27 and TRBJ2-7; D not certain. The CDR3 length is 13 residues. CDR1 is MNHEY and CDR2 is SMNVEV in the germline V gene (reference sequence). V shed 5 bases and J shed 3 bases, with 11 bases lying between them. CDR3 DNA sequence: TGTGCCAGCAGTAAAATCCCCGTCTACGAGCAGTACTTC. Its protein is CASSKIPVYEQYF.

This clonotype occurred many times. The rearrangement links TRBV6-6 to TRBJ2-3, with 13 bases matching TRBD2. The germline V gene has CDR1 MNHNY and CDR2 SVGAGI (reference sequence). CDR3 length: 17 residues. The V and J ends lost 0 bases and 6 bases, in that order; junction bases with no gene match: 6. The CDR3 here is CASSYSGLAGVFDTQYF. The CDR3 DNA reads as TGTGCCAGCAGTTACTCCGGACTAGCGGGAGTATTCGATACGCAGTATTTT.